This TCR beta chain was profiled in a study of PD-L1 blockade in urothelial cancer. Study-level background: Blood analysis took place 3 weeks (second dose) and 6 weeks after treatment start. Per blood sample, T cells had a median of roughly 150,000.

The assay was immunoSEQ multiplex PCR, and TCRdb's table has in-frame clones only and misses some. The repertoire includes tens of thousands of clones, 70% to 85% of them detected once, and 3% to 4.5% sits in the top ten. After removal of 2 bases from V and 9 bases from J, the junction contained 10 bases not matched to a gene. The CDR3 has 15 residues. Germline-derived CDR1 and CDR2 are KGHSH and LQKENI. The source of this sequence is a man between 65 and 85 years old with urothelial cancer. The material sequenced was PBMCs, taken around atezolizumab (anti-PD-L1) treatment. V is TRBV18 and J is TRBJ2-1, with 7 positions matching TRBD1. The CDR3 loop reads CASSPYRQGTGEQFF. CDR3 nucleotide sequence: TGTGCCAGCTCACCATATAGACAGGGTACGGGTGAGCAGTTCTTC.